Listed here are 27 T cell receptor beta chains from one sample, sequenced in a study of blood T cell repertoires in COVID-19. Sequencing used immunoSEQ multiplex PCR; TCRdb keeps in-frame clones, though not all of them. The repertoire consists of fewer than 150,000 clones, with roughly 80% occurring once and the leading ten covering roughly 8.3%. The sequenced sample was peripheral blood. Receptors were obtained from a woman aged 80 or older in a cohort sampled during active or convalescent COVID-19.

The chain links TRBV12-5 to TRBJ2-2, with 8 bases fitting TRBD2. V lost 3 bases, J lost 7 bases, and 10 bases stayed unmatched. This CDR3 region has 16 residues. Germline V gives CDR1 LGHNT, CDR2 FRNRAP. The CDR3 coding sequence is TGTGCTAGTGGTTTTGCCCCGGGGGGGCCAAGCGGGGAGCTGTTTTTT. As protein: CASGFAPGGPSGELFF.

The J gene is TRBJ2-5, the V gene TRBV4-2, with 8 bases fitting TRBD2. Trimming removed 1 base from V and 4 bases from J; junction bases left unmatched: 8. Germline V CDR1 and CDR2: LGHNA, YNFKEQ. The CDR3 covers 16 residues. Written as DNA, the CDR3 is TGTGCCAGCAGCCAAGGTGGTACCGGGGGGGGAGAGACCCAGTACTTC. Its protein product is CASSQGGTGGGETQYF.

CDR3 DNA sequence: TGTGCCAGCAGTCGTCTAGCGGACAACCGGGAGCAGTACGTC. Translated: CASSRLADNREQYV. This chain connects TRBV6-6 to TRBJ2-7, with TRBD2 matching over 7 bases. With V trimmed by 5 bases and J by 7 bases, 11 bases remained unmatched. Germline-derived CDR1 and CDR2 are MNHNY and SVGAGI (reference sequence). This CDR3 comprises 14 residues.

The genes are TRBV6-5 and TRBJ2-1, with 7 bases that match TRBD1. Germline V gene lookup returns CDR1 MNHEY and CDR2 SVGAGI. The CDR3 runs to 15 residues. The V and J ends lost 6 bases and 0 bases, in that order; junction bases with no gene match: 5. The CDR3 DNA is TGTGCCAGCAGCCTGGACAGGAGCTCCTACAATGAGCAGTTCTTC. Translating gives CASSLDRSSYNEQFF.

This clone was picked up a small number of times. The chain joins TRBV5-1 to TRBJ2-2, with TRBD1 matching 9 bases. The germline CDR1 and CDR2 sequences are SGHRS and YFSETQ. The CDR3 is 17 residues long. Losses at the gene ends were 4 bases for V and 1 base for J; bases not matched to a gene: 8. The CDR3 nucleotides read TGCGCCAGCAGCCCCGGAGCGGGACAGGGGAACACCGGGGAGCTGTTTTTT. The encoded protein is CASSPGAGQGNTGELFF.

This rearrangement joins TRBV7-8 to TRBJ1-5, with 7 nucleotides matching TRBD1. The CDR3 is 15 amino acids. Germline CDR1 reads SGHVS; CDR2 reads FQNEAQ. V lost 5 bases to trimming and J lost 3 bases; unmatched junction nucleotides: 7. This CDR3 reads CASSPGTANNQPQHF. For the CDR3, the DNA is TGTGCCAGCAGCCCCGGGACAGCCAACAATCAGCCCCAGCATTTT.

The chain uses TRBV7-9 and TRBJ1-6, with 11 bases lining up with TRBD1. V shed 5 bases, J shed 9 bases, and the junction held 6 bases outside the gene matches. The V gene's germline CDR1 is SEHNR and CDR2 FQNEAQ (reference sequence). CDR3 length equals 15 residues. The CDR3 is CASSPRDRGFSPLHF. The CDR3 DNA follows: TGTGCCAGCAGCCCCCGGGACAGGGGGTTTTCACCCCTCCACTTT.

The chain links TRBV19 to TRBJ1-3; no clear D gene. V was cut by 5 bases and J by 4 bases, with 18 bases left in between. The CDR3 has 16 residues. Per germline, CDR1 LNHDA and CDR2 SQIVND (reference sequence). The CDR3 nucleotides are TGTGCCAGTAGTGGACTAAACCGGGTCCCGGGAAACACCATATATTTT. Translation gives CASSGLNRVPGNTIYF. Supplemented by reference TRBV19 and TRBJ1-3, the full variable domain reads DGGITQSPKYLFRKEGQNVTLSCEQNLNHDAMYWYRQDPGQGLRLIYYSQIVNDFQKGDIAEGYSVSREKKESFPLTVTSAQKNPTAFYLCASSGLNRVPGNTIYFGEGSWLTVV.

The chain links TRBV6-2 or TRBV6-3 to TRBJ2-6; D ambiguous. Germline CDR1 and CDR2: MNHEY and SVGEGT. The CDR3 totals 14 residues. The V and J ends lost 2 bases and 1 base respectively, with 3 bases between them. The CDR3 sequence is CASSYQSGANVLTF. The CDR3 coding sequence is TGTGCCAGCAGTTACCAGTCTGGGGCCAACGTCCTGACTTTC.

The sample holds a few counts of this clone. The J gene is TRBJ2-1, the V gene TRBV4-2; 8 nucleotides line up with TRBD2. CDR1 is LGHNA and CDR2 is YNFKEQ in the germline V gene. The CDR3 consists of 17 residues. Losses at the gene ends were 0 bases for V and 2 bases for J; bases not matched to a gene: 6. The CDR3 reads CASSQDVARGAYNEQFF. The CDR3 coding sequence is TGTGCCAGCAGCCAAGATGTTGCGCGGGGGGCCTACAATGAGCAGTTCTTC.

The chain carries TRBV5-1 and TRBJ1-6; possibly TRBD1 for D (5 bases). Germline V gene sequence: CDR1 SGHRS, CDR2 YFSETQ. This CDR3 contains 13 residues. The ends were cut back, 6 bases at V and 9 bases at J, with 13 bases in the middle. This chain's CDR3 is CASTPGVISPLHF. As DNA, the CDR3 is TGCGCCAGCACTCCGGGGGTCATTTCACCCCTCCACTTT.

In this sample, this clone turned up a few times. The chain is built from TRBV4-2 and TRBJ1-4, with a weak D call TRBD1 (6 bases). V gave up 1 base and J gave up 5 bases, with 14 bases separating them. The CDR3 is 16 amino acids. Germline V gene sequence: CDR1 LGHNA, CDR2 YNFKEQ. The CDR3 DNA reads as TGTGCCAGCAGCCAAGGGACAGCCGTGGGGAATGAAAAACTGTTTTTT. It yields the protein CASSQGTAVGNEKLFF.

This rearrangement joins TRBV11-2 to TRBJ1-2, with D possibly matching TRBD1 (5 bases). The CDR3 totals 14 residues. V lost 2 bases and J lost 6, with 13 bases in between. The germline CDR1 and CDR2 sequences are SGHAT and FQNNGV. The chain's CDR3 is CASSLNQGLDGYTF. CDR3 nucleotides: TGTGCCAGCAGCTTAAATCAGGGACTGGATGGCTACACCTTC.

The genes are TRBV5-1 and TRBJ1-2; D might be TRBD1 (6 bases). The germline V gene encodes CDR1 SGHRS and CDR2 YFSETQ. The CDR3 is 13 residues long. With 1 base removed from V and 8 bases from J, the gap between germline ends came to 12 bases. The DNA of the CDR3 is TGCGCCAGCAGCTTGATGACGGGGGGCGGCTACACCTTC. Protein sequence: CASSLMTGGGYTF.

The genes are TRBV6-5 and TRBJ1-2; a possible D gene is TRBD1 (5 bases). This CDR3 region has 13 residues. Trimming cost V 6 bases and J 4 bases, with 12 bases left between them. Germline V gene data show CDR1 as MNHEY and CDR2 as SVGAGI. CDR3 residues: CASRTDRRYGYTF. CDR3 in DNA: TGTGCCAGCAGAACCGACAGACGCTATGGCTACACCTTC.

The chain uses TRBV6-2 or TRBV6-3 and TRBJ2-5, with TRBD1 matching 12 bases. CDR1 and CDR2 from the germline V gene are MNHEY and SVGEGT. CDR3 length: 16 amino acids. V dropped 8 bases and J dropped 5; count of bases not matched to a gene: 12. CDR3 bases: TGTGCCAGCTGCCGCTGGGGACAGGGGGCTGGGGAGACCCAGTACTTC. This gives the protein CASCRWGQGAGETQYF.

In nucleotides, the CDR3 is TGTGCCAGTAGTCCCTCGGCGGGGTGGGAGGACTATGGCTACACCTTC. Translated, it gives CASSPSAGWEDYGYTF. J is TRBJ1-2 and V is TRBV19; no firm D call. This CDR3 is 16 amino acids long. CDR1 is LNHDA, CDR2 SQIVND, per germline (reference sequence). V was trimmed by 5 bases and J by 3 bases, leaving 19 bases between them.

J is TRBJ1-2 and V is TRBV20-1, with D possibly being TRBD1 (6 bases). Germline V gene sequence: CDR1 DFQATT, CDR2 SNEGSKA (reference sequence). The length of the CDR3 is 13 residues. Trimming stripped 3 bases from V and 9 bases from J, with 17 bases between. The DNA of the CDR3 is TGCAGTGCTAGTGGGCTCAGGGGTGACAGCTACACCTTC. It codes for CSASGLRGDSYTF.

For the CDR3, the DNA is TGTGCCAGCAGCTTGGCCCAACCTGAGGAAAAACTGTTTTTT. Protein sequence: CASSLAQPEEKLFF. V usage is TRBV5-5 and J usage is TRBJ1-4; D is undetermined. The CDR3 runs to 14 residues. Deletions cut 0 bases from V and 8 bases from J, with 11 bases between. The germline V gene encodes CDR1 SGHKS and CDR2 YYEKEE (reference sequence).

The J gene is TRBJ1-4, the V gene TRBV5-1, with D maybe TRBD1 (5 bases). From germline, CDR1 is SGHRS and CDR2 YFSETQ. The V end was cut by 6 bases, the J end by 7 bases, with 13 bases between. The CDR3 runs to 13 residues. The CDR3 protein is CASKGNGGEKLFF. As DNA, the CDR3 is TGCGCCAGCAAGGGGAACGGGGGTGAAAAACTGTTTTTT.

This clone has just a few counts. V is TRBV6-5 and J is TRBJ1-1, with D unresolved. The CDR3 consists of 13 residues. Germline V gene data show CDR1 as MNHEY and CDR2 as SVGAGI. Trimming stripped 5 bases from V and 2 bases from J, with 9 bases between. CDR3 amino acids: CASSQQHNTEAFF. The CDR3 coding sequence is TGTGCCAGCAGTCAACAGCATAACACTGAAGCTTTCTTT.

This CDR3 is CASSRIPGGRSSYEQYV. In DNA form, the CDR3 reads TGCGCCAGCAGCCGAATACCAGGGGGCCGCAGCTCCTACGAGCAGTACGTC. This chain uses TRBV4-3 with TRBJ2-7, with 8 bases that match TRBD1. J lost 0 bases, V lost 4 bases, and 11 bases had no gene match. Germline V gene sequence: CDR1 LGHNA, CDR2 YSLEER. CDR3 size: 17 residues.

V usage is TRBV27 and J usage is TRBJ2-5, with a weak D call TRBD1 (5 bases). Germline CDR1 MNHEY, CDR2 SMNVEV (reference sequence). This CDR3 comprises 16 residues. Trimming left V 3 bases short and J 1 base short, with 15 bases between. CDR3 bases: TGTGCCAGCAGTTTTGGGTGGGGCAGGCCCCAAGAGACCCAGTACTTC. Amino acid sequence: CASSFGWGRPQETQYF.

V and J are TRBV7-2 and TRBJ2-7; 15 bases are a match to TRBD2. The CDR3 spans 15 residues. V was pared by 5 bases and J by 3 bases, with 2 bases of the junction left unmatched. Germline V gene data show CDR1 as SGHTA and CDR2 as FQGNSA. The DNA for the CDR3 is TGTGCCAGCAGCCTGGGACTAGCGGGGGGCTACGAGCAGTACGTC. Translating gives CASSLGLAGGYEQYV.

The CDR3 sequence is CASSRTDYGYTF. The DNA of the CDR3 is TGTGCCAGCAGTCGGACAGACTATGGCTACACCTTC. The chain couples TRBV28 to TRBJ1-2; possible D gene TRBD1, 6 bases. The CDR3 covers 12 residues. Germline loops: CDR1 MDHEN, CDR2 SYDVKM. V lost 5 bases, J lost 3 bases, and 7 bases lay in between.

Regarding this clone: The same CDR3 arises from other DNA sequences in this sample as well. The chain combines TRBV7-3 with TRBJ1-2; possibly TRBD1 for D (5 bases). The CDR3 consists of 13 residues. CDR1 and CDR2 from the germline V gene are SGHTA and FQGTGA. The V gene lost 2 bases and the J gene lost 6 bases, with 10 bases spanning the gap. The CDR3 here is CASSLGGGDGYTF. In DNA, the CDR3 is TGTGCCAGCAGCTTAGGCGGAGGGGATGGCTACACCTTC.

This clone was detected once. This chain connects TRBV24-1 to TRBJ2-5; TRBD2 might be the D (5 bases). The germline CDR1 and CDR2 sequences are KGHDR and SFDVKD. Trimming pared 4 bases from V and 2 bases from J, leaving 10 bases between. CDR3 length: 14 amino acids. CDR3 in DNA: TGTGCCACCAGTGACCCTACTAGTCAAGAGACCCAGTACTTC. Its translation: CATSDPTSQETQYF.